Here is one TCR beta chain with its context. During its preparation, the TCRbeta library received unique molecular identifiers. MiXCR, applied by TCRdb to the PCR reads, yields one record per CDR3 protein. The table lists 70,000 or so distinct CDR3 sequences, 9.5% to 13% of them singletons, with roughly 13% in the top ten. The source of the sample is a study of T-cell reconstitution after alpha-beta-depleted transplantation in children. Germline CDR1 MDHEN, CDR2 SYDVKM. The CDR3 is 15 amino acids. V was shortened by 6 bases and J by 4 bases, with 19 bases between the two germline ends. The sequence came from a boy between 10 and 17 years old with acute myeloid leukemia, due to receive a stem cell transplant. This sample comprised PBMCs, obtained before TCRalphabeta/CD19-depleted stem cell transplant. This chain uses TRBV28 with TRBJ2-7; D possibly uses TRBD1 or TRBD2 (7 bases each). The chain's CDR3 is CASRGGGQLGYEQYV. The DNA for the CDR3 is TGTGCCAGCAGGGGCGGGGGACAGTTAGGATACGAGCAGTACGTC.